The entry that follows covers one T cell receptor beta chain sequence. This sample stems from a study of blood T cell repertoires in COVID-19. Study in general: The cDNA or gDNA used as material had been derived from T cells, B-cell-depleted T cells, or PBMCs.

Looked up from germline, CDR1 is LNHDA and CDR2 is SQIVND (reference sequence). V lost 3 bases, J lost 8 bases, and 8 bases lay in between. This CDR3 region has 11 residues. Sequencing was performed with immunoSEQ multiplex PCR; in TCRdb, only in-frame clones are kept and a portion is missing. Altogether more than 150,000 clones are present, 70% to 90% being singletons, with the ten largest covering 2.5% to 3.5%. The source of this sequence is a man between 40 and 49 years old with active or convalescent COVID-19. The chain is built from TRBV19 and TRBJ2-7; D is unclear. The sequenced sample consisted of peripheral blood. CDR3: CASSIGVKQYF. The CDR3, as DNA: TGTGCCAGTAGTATCGGTGTTAAGCAGTACTTC.